This TCR beta chain was observed in a study of beta chain features in type 1 diabetes. General study points: TCRB CDR3 length was moderately but significantly reduced in all four CD4+ subsets of Type 1 diabetes patients.

J lost 3 bases, V lost 5 bases, and 2 bases had no gene match. Germline CDR1 SGHTA, CDR2 FQGNSA. The length of the CDR3 is 13 residues. As concerns this clone: What it binds is not known.

Every bit of the isolated RNA underwent reverse transcription, so sequencing read expressed TCRB transcripts. Here immunoSEQ multiplex PCR was the method, and the copy in TCRdb shows in-frame clones only, minus some. The table shows under 450,000 clones, with approximately 15% occurring only once. The receptor's source is a man between 25 and 39 years old in good health. Sequencing used naive CD4+ T cells from blood. J is TRBJ2-5 and V is TRBV7-2; 8 nucleotides agree with TRBD2. CDR3 protein: CASSGLAKETQYF. CDR3 nucleotide sequence: TGTGCCAGCAGCGGACTAGCAAAAGAGACCCAGTACTTC.